This T cell receptor beta chain originates from a study of cytomegalovirus exposure and HLA in healthy donors (dated by TCRdb to 2016 to 2017). In the study overall: In an earlier analysis of roughly 500 of the donors, roughly 300 Gb of sequence data and 120 million or so unique TCR beta sequences from about 190 million T cells were reported. Roughly 300 gigabases of sequencing data and approximately 84 million unique TCR sequences were included in an early release covering about 600 HLA-typed donors. Among the approximately 400 genotyped donors, under 90% belonged to the genetic ancestry cluster associated with self-reported Caucasian donors. The study was designed to test whether signatures of past pathogen exposure could be identified by cataloging public T cell receptors. The T cell repertoires of under 750 subjects were profiled by immunosequencing and related to cytomegalovirus serostatus. Along with the approximately 670-subject first cohort, a separate validation cohort of approximately 110 different subjects was used. To predict cytomegalovirus infection status, the study brought together high-throughput TCR immunosequencing, statistical association of individual TCRs with disease status, and machine learning. To study patterns of TCR occurrence, a later analysis re-analyzed previously published TCR beta repertoires from around 700 donors and added high-resolution HLA genotyping. In the later analysis, no new phenotypic data were used to find candidate immune exposures; instead, reliance was placed on TCR beta sequences and their occurrence across donors. To decide whether each TCR beta V gene segment behaved as functional or pseudogenic, an earlier analysis of some 580 of the donors relied on high-throughput TCR beta sequencing. Alongside the repertoire data, information on donor age, sex, ethnicity and CMV serostatus was compiled. In a later genetic analysis, genome-wide SNP genotypes for about 55% of the 666 donors were used, and that subset was treated as a discovery cohort. Every repertoire in the discovery cohort had been generated on one and the same sequencing platform. HLA typing included class I and class II loci at four-digit resolution. The number of typed donors differed by locus: about 620-630 for A, B, C, DRB1 and DQB1; 522 for DQA1; 606 for DPA1; and 400 to 480 for DPB1. Roughly 5 DR-DQ haplotypes were treated as single units for association and clustering because of strong linkage in the cohort. Among around 400 genotyped donors of the cohort, an average of about 220,000 unique TCR beta nucleotide sequences was sequenced per donor, of which about 19% were non-productive.

The cohort was made up of approximately 700 healthy bone marrow donors. All cohort members were sampled while nominally healthy, although unrecorded immune exposures were likely present. The donor tested CMV seronegative and was one of the 352 seronegative cohort members. A peripheral blood sample was collected from each donor, and TCR beta sequencing was performed on peripheral blood mononuclear cells. The Qiagen DNeasy Blood Extraction Kit was used to extract genomic DNA from the blood cell samples. What the authors observed across the whole study: It was suggested by the authors that the approach could potentially be generalized to other disease states and immunological phenotypes. V-gene and J-gene trimming of TCR beta chains was associated with a missense DCLRE1C variant in a later genetic analysis, and the association was replicated in an independent cohort. Assigning TCR associations to individual alleles was difficult when HLA alleles, especially DR and DQ, strongly co-occurred. A cluster of highly shared sequence variants was judged likely to be a technical artifact of the sequencing pipeline. Correlated functional status among segregating V segments might reflect linkage disequilibrium, but an unknown experimental factor could not be ruled out. The 87-base-pair reads could not distinguish some IMGT-functional V segments, including TRBV6-2 and TRBV6-3, so those segments were excluded. The classifier was reported to diagnose cytomegalovirus status with high specificity and sensitivity in both the original cohort and the validation cohort. In a later analysis, several top co-occurrence clusters were reported to appear linked to parvovirus B19, influenza, CMV and Epstein-Barr virus. A further reported finding was that TCR beta sequences accurately predicted the HLA-A and HLA-B alleles for most subjects in the first cohort. Because counts were too low, approximately 15 rarely observed V segments, including chromosome 9 orphons, were excluded from the earlier analysis of around 640 of the donors. A later analysis found that HLA-associated TCR beta chains were more clonally expanded and had lower generation probabilities than equally common non-associated chains. A later genetic analysis reported fewer N-insertions in productive TCRs among donors in an Asian-associated ancestry cluster than the approximately 670-donor mean. According to a later analysis, most CMV-associated TCR beta chains appeared to be HLA-restricted, and the HLA associations seemed to be driven largely by CMV exposure. Sequencing depth was assumed to be roughly uniform across donors in the presence/absence analyses, though that assumption may not hold. CMV serostatus was the only immune exposure information available for the cohort. A later analysis associated 15,000 or so TCR beta sequences with specific HLA alleles at a false discovery rate of 0.05. In vitro tests confirmed that a few of the cytomegalovirus-associated TCR beta chains recognize cytomegalovirus antigens. Most TCR sequences were observed very rarely across donors, whereas some public TCRs were present in many individuals. An earlier analysis of around 540 of the donors showed that most TCR beta V segments appeared in productive rearrangements either about 87% or about 30% of the time, which broadly matched IMGT annotations. A total of fewer than 200 TCR beta chains were listed by the study as associated with cytomegalovirus. Only TCR beta chains were sequenced in this cohort, and the absence of alpha or paired-chain data limited detectable features. In a later analysis, the rate of TCR association differed among HLA loci, with DRB1 alleles having the most associated TCRs and HLA-C alleles having the fewest. Because some donors lacked HLA typing at each locus, the association tests relied only on the typed subset.

Comments on this clone: Which antigen it targets is not known. There are no base qualities to consult, and no much larger clone falls within one base.

The CDR3 has 12 amino acids, counting the end cysteine and phenylalanine. CDR3 DNA only is kept here, 36 bases in frame from base 1. CDR1 and CDR2 (MNHNS, SASEGT) derive from the germline V gene. V is pared back by 3 bases and J by 9 bases, with 9 bases lying between the germline termini. The library was built by means of the immunoSEQ multiplex PCR assay. A mixture of 60 forward primers for TCR Vbeta segments and 13 reverse primers for TCR Jbeta segments was used in the multiplex PCR. A multiplex PCR assay on genomic DNA amplified the CDR3 region of rearranged TCR beta genes. The amplified TCR beta libraries were sequenced on the Illumina HiSeq System as 87-base-pair reads. Processing in the source paper ran as follows. A later analysis counted 75 million to 100 million unique TCR beta chains across the 600 to 850 repertoires, and roughly 10 million of these chains were shared by at least two donors. To remove PCR and sequencing errors, raw reads were error-corrected and collapsed into unique sequences using a nearest-neighbor algorithm that merged closely related sequences. CDR3 sequences were aligned to IMGT reference sequences to assign V, D and J gene segments. For a sequence to be retained, at least a six-nucleotide match to both a V gene segment and a J gene segment was required. A rearrangement was called productive if the CDR3 had no stop codons and remained in frame with V and J, and every other rearrangement was called non-productive. Following IMGT convention, CDR3 was defined as the stretch from the second conserved V-encoded cysteine up to the conserved J-encoded phenylalanine. The earlier analysis of 587 of the donors excluded any sequence lacking an unambiguous match to a single V gene segment. An earlier analysis of several hundred of the donors called V segments functional above 56.7% productive rearrangements and segregating when the between-donor standard deviation exceeded 5%. To diagnose cytomegalovirus status from the catalog of TCR beta chain sequences, a statistical classification framework was built. V and J gene assignment, in a later analysis, came from comparing TCR nucleotide sequences with IMGT/GENE-DB human TR gene sequences. Using the TCRdist pipeline, a later analysis assigned CDR3 sequences along with most-parsimonious VDJ recombination scenarios. In a later analysis, every TCR beta chain was defined by the combination of its CDR3 amino acid sequence and its V-gene family, and reads without a unique V-gene family were dropped. A later analysis removed 500 to 650 highly shared, low-generation-probability nucleotide sequences to deal with suspected cross-contamination and a sequencing artifact. For each public chain, a later analysis derived a clonal expansion index from normalized ranks of inferred template counts within each repertoire. A later analysis computed generation probabilities with a VDJ recombination model fitted to out-of-frame rearrangements, and checked the results against IGoR. Hypergeometric tests were used in a later analysis to score TCR-TCR, TCR-HLA and TCR-CMV co-occurrence, with a repertoire-size bias correction applied to the TCR pairs. False discovery rates were estimated in a later analysis by permuting HLA or CMV assignments 20 times. A later analysis grouped co-occurring TCRs with DBSCAN, adding TCRdist sequence similarity when clustering within HLA-allele-positive subsets. Co-occurrence clustering excluded repertoires with fewer than 30,000 or more than 120,000 public chains, plus five with anomalous nucleotide sharing. TCRdb re-hosts the immuneACCESS table, in-frame sequences only. Its copies lack some clones; in the studies checked, an unresolved V gene accounts for under half of them, and the cause for the rest is not known. From that table come the V and J calls and clone size; the DNA was used to work out D and trimming. The table for this sample lists roughly 150,000 clones; about 81% of them were counted only once. The ten largest clones represent around 7% of the sample.

The sequencing sample was made of PBMCs. The clonotype was recovered from a man aged 25 to 45 in good health and CMV-seronegative. The rearranged chain carries TRBV6-1 and TRBJ2-1; the D gene is perhaps TRBD2, on 5 matching bases. The encoded CDR3 is CASSDTRGEQFF. The DNA is TGTGCCAGCAGTGATACCCGGGGTGAGCAGTTCTTC.